This T cell receptor beta chain was profiled in a study of OX40 agonist ivuxolimab in advanced cancers. Study-level information: Averaging roughly 60 years in age, with a range of about 23 to 85, the cohort was 65% to 85% male. Earlier treatment with anti-PD-1, anti-PD-L1 or anti-CTLA-4 was permitted, and over 35% had received some.

This CDR3 region has 14 residues. Trimming removed 9 bases at V and 1 base at J, with 16 bases between. Germline CDR1 and CDR2: MDHEN and SYDVKM. Study-wide results and limits: The work left the antigen specificity of expanded peripheral T cells undetermined.

Regarding this clone: Its antigen is not known.

Profiled with immunoSEQ multiplex PCR; TCRdb holds only in-frame clones, not every one. The sample contains tens of thousands of clones, around 88% of which appear only once. This chain uses TRBV28 with TRBJ2-7; D is unclear. The receptor was derived from an adult with an advanced solid tumor such as melanoma, head and neck, liver or kidney cancer. Sequenced here: CD4+ or CD8+ T cells sorted from blood, sampled in a trial of the OX40 agonist ivuxolimab. DNA of the CDR3: TGTGCCAGTCGAAGCCGTGTGGGGTCCTACGAGCAGTACTTC. Translated, it gives CASRSRVGSYEQYF. The whole variable domain, filled in from reference TRBV28 and TRBJ2-7, reads DVKVTQSSRYLVKRTGEKVFLECVQDMDHENMFWYRQDPGLGLRLIYFSYDVKMKEKGDIPEGYSVSREKKERFSLILESASTNQTSMYLCASRSRVGSYEQYFGPGTRLTVT.